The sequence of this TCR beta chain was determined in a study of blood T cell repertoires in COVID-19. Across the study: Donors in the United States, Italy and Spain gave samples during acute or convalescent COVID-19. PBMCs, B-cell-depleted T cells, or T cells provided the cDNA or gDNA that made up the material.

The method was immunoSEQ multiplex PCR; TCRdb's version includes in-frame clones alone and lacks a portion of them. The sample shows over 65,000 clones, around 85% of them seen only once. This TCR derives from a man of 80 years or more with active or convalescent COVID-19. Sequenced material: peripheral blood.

For the CDR3, the DNA is TGCAGCGTCTACCGGGTTCCAGTGACTGAAGCTTTCTTT. Its translation: CSVYRVPVTEAFF. The rearrangement uses TRBV29-1 and TRBJ1-1, with D uncertain. Between the trimmed V and J ends, which lost 6 bases and 5 bases, there was a span of 16 bases. The germline gives CDR1 SQVTM, CDR2 ANQGSEA. The CDR3 is 13 residues long.